This T cell receptor beta chain was recovered during a study of T cell responses to AZD1222 COVID-19 vaccine. Assay used: immunoSEQ multiplex PCR; TCRdb lists only in-frame clones, some missing. The sample yields around 150,000 clones, roughly nine tenths seen once. V was pared by 0 bases and J by 6 bases, with 12 bases between. Germline CDR1 reads GTSNPN; CDR2 reads SVGIG (reference sequence). CDR3 length: 14 residues. This sequence was found in an adult in good health. J is TRBJ2-4 and V is TRBV30; D is possibly TRBD2 (6 bases). The material was peripheral blood, obtained on day 0 of AZD1222 vaccination. The CDR3 bases are TGTGCCTGGAGTGTAGGAGGGGCCGGAAACATTCAGTACTTC. This encodes CAWSVGGAGNIQYF. The entire variable domain, with the rest obtained from reference TRBV30 and TRBJ2-4, is as follows: SQTIHQWPATLVQPVGSPLSLECTVEGTSNPNLYWYRQAAGRGLQLLFYSVGIGQISSEVPQNLSASRPQDRQFILSSKKLLLSDSGFYLCAWSVGGAGNIQYFGAGTRLSVL.